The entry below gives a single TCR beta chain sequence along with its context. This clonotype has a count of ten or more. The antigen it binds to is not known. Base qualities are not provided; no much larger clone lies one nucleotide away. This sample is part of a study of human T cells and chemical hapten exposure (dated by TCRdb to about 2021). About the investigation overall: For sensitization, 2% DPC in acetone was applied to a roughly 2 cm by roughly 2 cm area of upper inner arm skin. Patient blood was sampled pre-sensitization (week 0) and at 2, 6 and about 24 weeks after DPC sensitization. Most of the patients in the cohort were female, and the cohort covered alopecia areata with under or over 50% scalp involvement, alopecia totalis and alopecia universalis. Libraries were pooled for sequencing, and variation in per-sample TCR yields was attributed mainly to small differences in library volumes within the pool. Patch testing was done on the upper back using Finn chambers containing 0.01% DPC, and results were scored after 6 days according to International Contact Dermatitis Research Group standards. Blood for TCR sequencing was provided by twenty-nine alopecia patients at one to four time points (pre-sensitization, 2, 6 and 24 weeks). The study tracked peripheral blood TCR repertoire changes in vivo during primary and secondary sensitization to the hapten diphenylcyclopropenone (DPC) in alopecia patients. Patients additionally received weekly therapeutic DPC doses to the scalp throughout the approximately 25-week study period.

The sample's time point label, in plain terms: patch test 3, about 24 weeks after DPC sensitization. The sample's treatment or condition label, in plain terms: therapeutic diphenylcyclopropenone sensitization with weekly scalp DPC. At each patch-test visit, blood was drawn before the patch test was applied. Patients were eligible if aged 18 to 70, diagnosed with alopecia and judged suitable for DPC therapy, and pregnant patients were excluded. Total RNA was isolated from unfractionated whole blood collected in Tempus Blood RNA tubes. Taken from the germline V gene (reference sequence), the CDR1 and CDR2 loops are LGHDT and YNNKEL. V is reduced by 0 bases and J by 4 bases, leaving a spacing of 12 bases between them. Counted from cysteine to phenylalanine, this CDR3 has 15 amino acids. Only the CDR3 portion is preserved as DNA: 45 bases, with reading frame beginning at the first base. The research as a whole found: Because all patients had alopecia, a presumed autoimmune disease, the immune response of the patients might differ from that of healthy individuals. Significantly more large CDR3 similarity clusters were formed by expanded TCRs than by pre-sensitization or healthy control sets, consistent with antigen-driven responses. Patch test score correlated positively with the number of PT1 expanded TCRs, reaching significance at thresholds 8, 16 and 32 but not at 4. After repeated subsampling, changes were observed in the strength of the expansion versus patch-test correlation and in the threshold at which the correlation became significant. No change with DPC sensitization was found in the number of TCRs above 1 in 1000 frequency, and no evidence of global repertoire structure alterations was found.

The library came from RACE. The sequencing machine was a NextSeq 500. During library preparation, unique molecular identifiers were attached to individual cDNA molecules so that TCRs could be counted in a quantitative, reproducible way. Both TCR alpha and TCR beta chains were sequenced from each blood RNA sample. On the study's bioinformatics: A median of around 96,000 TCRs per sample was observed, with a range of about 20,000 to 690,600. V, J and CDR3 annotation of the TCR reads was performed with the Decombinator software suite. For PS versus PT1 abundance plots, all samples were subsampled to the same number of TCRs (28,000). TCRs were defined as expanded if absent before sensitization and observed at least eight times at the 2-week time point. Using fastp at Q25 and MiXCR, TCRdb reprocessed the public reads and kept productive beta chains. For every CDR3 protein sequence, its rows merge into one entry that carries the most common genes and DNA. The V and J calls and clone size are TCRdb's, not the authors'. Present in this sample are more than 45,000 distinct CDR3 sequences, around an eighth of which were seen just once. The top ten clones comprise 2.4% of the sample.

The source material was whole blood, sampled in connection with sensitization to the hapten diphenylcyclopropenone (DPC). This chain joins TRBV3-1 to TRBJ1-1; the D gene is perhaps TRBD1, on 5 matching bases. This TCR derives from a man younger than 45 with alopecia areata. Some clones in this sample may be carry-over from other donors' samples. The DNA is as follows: TGTGCCAGCAGCCAAGACTTTTGGGGGAGCACTGAAGCTTTCTTT. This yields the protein CASSQDFWGSTEAFF.